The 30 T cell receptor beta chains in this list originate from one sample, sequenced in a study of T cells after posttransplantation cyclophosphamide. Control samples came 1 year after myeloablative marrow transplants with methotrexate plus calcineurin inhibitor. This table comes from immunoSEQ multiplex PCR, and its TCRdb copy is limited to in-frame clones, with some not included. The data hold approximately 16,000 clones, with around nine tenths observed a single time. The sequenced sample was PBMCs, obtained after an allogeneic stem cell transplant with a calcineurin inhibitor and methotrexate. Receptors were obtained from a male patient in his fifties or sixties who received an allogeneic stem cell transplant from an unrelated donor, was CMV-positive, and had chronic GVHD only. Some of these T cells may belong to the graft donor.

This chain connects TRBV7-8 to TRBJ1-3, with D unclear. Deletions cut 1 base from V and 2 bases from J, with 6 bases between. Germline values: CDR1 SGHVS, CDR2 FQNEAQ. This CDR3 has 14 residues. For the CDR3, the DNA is TGTGCCAGCAGCTTAGAATGGCCTGGAAACACCATATATTTT. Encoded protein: CASSLEWPGNTIYF. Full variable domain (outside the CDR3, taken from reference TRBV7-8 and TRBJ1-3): GAGVSQSPRYKVAKRGQDVALRCDPISGHVSLFWYQQALGQGPEFLTYFQNEAQLDKSGLPSDRFFAERPEGSVSTLKIQRTQQEDSAVYLCASSLEWPGNTIYFGEGSWLTVV.

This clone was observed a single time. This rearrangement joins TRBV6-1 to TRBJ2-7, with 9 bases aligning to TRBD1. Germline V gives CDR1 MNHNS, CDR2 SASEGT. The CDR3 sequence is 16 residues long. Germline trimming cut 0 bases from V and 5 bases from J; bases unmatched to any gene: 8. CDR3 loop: CASSEALGQGYDEQYF. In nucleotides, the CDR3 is TGTGCCAGCAGTGAAGCGCTGGGACAGGGTTATGACGAGCAGTACTTC.

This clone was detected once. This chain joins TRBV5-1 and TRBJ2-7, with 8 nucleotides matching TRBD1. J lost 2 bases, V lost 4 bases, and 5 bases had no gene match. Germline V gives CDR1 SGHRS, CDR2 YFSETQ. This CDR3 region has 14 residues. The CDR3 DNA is TGCGCCAGCAGCACGGGGACAGGAGCCTACGAGCAGTACTTC. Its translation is CASSTGTGAYEQYF.

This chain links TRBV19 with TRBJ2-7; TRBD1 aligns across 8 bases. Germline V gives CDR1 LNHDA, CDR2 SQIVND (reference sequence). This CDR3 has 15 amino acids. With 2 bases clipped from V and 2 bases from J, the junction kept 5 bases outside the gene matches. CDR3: CASSIRTGLAYEQYF. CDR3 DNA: TGTGCCAGTAGTATAAGGACAGGGCTCGCCTACGAGCAGTACTTC.

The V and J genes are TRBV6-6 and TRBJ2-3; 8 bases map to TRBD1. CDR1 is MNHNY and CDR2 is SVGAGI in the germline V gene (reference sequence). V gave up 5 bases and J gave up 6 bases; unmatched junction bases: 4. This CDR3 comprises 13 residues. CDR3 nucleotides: TGTGCCAGCAGTCATGGGACAGGCGATACGCAGTATTTT. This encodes CASSHGTGDTQYF.

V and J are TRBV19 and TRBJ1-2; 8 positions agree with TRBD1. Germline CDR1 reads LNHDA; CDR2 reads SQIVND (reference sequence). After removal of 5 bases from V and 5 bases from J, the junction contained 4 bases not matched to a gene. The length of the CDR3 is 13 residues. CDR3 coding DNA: TGTGCCAGTAGTTCGGGACAGGATTATGGCTACACCTTC. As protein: CASSSGQDYGYTF.

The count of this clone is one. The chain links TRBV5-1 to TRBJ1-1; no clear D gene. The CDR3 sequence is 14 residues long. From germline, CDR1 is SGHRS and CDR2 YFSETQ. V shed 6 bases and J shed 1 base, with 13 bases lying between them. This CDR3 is CASILGTGNTEAFF. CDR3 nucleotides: TGCGCCAGCATCCTTGGAACGGGGAACACTGAAGCTTTCTTT.

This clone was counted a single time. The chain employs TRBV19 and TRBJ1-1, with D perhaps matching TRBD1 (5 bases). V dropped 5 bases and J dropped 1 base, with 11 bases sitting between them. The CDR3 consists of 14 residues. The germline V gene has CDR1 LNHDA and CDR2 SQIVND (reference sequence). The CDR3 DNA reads TGTGCCAGTAGTCCCGGAACAGGGAACACTGAAGCTTTCTTT. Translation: CASSPGTGNTEAFF.

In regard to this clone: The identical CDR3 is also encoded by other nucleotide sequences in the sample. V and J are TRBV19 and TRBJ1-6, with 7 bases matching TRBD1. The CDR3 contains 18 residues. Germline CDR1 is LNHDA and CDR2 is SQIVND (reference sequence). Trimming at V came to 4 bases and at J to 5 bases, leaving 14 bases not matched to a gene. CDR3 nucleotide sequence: TGTGCCAGTAGTAACCCCAGGGGGAATGTCCTTAATAATTCACCCCTCCACTTT. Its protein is CASSNPRGNVLNNSPLHF.

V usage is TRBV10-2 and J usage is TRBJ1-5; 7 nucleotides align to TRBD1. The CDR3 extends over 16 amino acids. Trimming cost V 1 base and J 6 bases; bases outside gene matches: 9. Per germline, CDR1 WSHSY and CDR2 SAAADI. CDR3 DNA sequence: TGCGCCAGCAGTGAGTGGGGCACAGGGGTTGGTCAGCCCCAGCATTTT. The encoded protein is CASSEWGTGVGQPQHF.

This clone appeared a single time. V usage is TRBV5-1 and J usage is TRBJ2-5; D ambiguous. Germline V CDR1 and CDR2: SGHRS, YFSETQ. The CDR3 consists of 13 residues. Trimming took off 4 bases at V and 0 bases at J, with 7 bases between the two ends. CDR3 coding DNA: TGCGCCAGCAGCCTATCCAACCAAGAGACCCAGTACTTC. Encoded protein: CASSLSNQETQYF.

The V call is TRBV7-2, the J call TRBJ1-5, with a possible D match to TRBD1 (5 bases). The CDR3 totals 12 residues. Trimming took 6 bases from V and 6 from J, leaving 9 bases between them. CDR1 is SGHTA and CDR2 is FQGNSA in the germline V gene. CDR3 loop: CASSLRGQPQHF. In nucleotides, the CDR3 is TGTGCCAGCAGTCTTAGGGGTCAGCCCCAGCATTTT.

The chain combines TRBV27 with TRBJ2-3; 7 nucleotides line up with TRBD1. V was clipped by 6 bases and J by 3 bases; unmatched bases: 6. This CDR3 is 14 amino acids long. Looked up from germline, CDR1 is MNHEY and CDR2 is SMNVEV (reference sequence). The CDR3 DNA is TGTGCCAGCAGCCCAAGACAGGGAACAGATACGCAGTATTTT. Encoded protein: CASSPRQGTDTQYF.

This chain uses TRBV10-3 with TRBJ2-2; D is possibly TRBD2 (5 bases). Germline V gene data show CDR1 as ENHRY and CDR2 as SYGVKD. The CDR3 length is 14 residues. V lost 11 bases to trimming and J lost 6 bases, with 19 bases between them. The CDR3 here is CAPREDSIPGELFF. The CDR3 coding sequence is TGTGCCCCCCGTGAGGACTCCATCCCCGGGGAGCTGTTTTTT.

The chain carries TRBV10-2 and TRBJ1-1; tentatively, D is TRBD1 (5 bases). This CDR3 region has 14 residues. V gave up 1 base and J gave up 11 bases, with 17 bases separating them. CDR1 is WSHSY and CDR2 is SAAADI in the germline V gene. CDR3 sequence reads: CASSEFTGGMGAFF. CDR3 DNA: TGCGCCAGCAGTGAGTTTACCGGGGGAATGGGGGCTTTCTTT.

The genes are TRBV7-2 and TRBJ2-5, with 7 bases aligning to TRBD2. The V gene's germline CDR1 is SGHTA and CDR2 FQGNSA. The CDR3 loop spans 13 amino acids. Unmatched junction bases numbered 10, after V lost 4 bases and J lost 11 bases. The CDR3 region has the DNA TGTGCCAGCAGCTCTATAAATCGGGGGGAGCAGTACTTC. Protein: CASSSINRGEQYF.

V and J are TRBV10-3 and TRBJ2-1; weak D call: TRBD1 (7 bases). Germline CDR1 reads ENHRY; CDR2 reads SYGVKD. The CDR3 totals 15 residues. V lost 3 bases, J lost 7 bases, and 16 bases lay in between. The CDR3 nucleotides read TGTGCCATCAGTGACCCGATGACAGGGAGGAATGAGCAGTTCTTC. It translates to CAISDPMTGRNEQFF.

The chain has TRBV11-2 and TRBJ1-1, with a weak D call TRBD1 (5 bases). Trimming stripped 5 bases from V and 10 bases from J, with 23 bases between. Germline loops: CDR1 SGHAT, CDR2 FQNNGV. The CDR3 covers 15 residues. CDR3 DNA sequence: TGTGCCAGCAGCCCGCTCGGGCCGCAAGGTACAGGAGCTTTCTTT. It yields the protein CASSPLGPQGTGAFF.

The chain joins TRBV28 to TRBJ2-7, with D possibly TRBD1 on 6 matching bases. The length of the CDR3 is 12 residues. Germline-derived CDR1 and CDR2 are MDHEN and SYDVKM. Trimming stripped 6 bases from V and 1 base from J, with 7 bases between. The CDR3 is CASRTGSYEQYF. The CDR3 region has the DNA TGTGCCAGCAGGACAGGATCCTACGAGCAGTACTTC.

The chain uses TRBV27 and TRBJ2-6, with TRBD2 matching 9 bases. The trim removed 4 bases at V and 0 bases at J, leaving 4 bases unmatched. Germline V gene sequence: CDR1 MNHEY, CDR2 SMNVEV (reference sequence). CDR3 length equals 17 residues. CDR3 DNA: TGTGCCAGCAGTTGGATAGCGGGGGTCTCTGGGGCCAACGTCCTGACTTTC. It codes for CASSWIAGVSGANVLTF.

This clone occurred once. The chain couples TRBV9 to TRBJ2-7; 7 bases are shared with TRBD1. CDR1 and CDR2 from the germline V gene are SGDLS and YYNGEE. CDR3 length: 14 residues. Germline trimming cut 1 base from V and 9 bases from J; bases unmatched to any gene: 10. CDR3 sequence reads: CASSVKDARQGQYF. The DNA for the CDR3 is TGTGCCAGCAGCGTAAAAGATGCTCGACAGGGGCAGTACTTC.

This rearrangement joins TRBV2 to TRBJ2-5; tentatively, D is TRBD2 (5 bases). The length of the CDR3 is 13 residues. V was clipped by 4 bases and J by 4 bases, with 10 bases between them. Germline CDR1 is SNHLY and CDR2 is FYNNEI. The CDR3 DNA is TGTGCCAGCAGTGGGAGGCAGCTAGAGACCCAGTACTTC. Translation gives CASSGRQLETQYF.

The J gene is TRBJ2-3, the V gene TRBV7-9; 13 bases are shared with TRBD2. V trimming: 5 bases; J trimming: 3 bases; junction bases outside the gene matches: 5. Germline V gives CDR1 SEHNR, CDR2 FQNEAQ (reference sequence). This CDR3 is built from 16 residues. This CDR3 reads CASSHGLAGDTDTQYF. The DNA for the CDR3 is TGTGCCAGCAGCCATGGACTAGCGGGAGATACAGATACGCAGTATTTT.

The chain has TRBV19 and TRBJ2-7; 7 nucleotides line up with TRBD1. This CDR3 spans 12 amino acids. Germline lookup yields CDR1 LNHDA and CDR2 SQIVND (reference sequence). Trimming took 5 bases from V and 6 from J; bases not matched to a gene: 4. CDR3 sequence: CASSLQGTEQYF. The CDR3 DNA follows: TGTGCCAGTAGTCTACAGGGGACCGAGCAGTACTTC.

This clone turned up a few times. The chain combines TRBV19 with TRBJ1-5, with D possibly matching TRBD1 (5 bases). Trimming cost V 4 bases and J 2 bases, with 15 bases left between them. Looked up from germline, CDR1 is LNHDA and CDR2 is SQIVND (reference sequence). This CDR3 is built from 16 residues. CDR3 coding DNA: TGTGCCAGTAGTAGGGCGGGGGAGAAGGGCAATCAGCCCCAGCATTTT. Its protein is CASSRAGEKGNQPQHF.

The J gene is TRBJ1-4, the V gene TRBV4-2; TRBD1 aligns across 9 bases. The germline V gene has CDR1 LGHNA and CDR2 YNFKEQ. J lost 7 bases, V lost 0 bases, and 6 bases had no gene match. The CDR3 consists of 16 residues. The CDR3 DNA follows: TGTGCCAGCAGCCAAGATAAAGGACAGGGGAGTGAAAAACTGTTTTTT. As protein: CASSQDKGQGSEKLFF.

The DNA for the CDR3 is TGCGCCAGCAGTTGGGACAGCATGAACACTGAAGCTTTCTTT. Its translation: CASSWDSMNTEAFF. This chain links TRBV5-1 with TRBJ1-1, with TRBD1 identical over 7 bases. V lost 5 bases, J lost 0 bases, and 4 bases stayed unmatched. CDR3 length: 14 residues. Germline assignment: CDR1 SGHRS and CDR2 YFSETQ.

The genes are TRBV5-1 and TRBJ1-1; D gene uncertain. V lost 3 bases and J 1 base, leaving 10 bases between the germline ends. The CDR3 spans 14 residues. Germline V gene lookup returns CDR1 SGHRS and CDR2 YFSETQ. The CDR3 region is CASSSTPSNTEAFF. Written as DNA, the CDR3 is TGCGCCAGCAGCTCGACTCCCTCGAACACTGAAGCTTTCTTT.

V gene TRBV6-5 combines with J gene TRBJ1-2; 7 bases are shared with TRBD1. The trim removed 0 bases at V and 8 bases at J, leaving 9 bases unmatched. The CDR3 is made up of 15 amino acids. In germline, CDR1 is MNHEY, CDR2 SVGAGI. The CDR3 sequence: CASSYSSNRGGGYTF. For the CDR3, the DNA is TGTGCCAGCAGTTACTCGAGCAACAGGGGCGGAGGCTACACCTTC.

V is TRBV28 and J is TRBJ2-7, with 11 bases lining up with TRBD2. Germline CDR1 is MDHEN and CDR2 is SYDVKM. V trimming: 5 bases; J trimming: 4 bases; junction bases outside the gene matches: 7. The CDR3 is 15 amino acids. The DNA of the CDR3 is TGTGCCAGCAGTACAATGACTAGCGGGACATACGAGCAGTACTTC. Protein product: CASSTMTSGTYEQYF.